This T cell receptor (beta chain) was recovered during a study of T cell changes during pregnancy in multiple sclerosis. With V trimmed by 1 base and J by 8 bases, 9 bases remained unmatched. This CDR3 has 16 amino acids. The V gene's germline CDR1 is ENHRY and CDR2 SYGVKD. Sequencing was performed with immunoSEQ multiplex PCR; in TCRdb, only in-frame clones are kept and a portion is missing. This sample has around 95,000 clones, with around 93% found just once. The material sequenced was peripheral blood, taken after pregnancy. This TCR was recovered from a female donor with multiple sclerosis, enrolled in a pregnancy study. The V and J genes are TRBV10-3 and TRBJ2-1; TRBD2 matches 9 bases. In DNA form, the CDR3 reads TGTGCCATCAGTGAGTGGGTAGCGGGAGATTCGGATGAGCAGTTCTTC. This translates into CAISEWVAGDSDEQFF.